The 27 T cell receptor beta chains below were found in one sample sequenced in a study of cytomegalovirus exposure and HLA in healthy donors (dated by TCRdb to 2015 to 2018). Library preparation employed the immunoSEQ multiplex PCR assay. For the multiplex PCR, a mixture combining 60 forward primers for TCR Vbeta segments and 13 reverse primers for TCR Jbeta segments was used. TCRdb limited this immuneACCESS table to in-frame rearrangements with V and J called. A share of clones is missing; checked studies link under half to unresolved V genes, and the rest is unexplained. The sample profile shows about 100,000 clones; 65% to 90% of them were found once. Roughly 1.2% of the sample is taken by the ten largest. The sequencing sample was made of PBMCs. These TCRs come from a woman under 30 in good health and CMV-seronegative.

The V call is TRBV5-4, the J call TRBJ1-1; D is ambiguous. The length of the CDR3 is 15 residues. Germline assignment: CDR1 SGHNT and CDR2 YYREEE (reference sequence). Trimming pared 0 bases from V and 0 bases from J, leaving 9 bases between. This CDR3 is CASSLEGGMNTEAFF. As DNA, the CDR3 is TGTGCCAGCAGCTTGGAAGGAGGGATGAACACTGAAGCTTTCTTT. Full variable domain (outside the CDR3, taken from reference TRBV5-4 and TRBJ1-1): ETGVTQSPTHLIKTRGQQVTLRCSSQSGHNTVSWYQQALGQGPQFIFQYYREEENGRGNFPPRFSGLQFPNYSSELNVNALELDDSALYLCASSLEGGMNTEAFFGQGTRLTVV.

The chain couples TRBV2 to TRBJ2-7, with 9 bases that match TRBD1. Germline loops: CDR1 SNHLY, CDR2 FYNNEI. The CDR3 contains 13 residues. After removal of 6 bases from V and 6 bases from J, the junction contained 6 bases not matched to a gene. The chain's CDR3 is CASRGQGHIEQYF. Here the CDR3 DNA reads TGTGCCAGCAGGGGACAGGGACATATCGAGCAGTACTTC.

V is TRBV28 and J is TRBJ2-1; 9 bases line up with TRBD2. The CDR3 has 13 amino acids. Germline V gene sequence: CDR1 MDHEN, CDR2 SYDVKM. Trimming took 6 bases from V and 9 from J; bases not matched to a gene: 6. The CDR3, as DNA: TGTGCCAGCAGGGTACCGGGACTAGCTGAGCAGTTCTTC. It translates to CASRVPGLAEQFF. Filled out from reference TRBV28 and TRBJ2-1, the complete variable domain reads DVKVTQSSRYLVKRTGEKVFLECVQDMDHENMFWYRQDPGLGLRLIYFSYDVKMKEKGDIPEGYSVSREKKERFSLILESASTNQTSMYLCASRVPGLAEQFFGPGTRLTVL.

CDR3: CASSTTGRDQPQHF. As DNA, the CDR3 is TGTGCCAGCAGTACGACCGGGAGAGATCAGCCCCAGCATTTT. J is TRBJ1-5 and V is TRBV27, with D hard to call. Germline V gene lookup returns CDR1 MNHEY and CDR2 SMNVEV (reference sequence). V lost 5 bases and J lost 5, with 13 bases in between. CDR3 size: 14 residues.

The gene calls are TRBV5-1 and TRBJ1-2; 8 nucleotides align to TRBD1. The CDR3 has 19 residues. After removal of 3 bases from V and 0 bases from J, the junction contained 16 bases not matched to a gene. CDR1 and CDR2 (germline): SGHRS, YFSETQ. For the CDR3, the DNA is TGCGCCAGCAGCTCCCTAGGGGGGCAGGGGGCCCCAGCTAACTATGGCTACACCTTC. Its translation: CASSSLGGQGAPANYGYTF.

This clone was picked up a small number of times. The same CDR3 can be traced to other DNA sequences in this sample. The genes are TRBV7-2 and TRBJ2-7; D ambiguous. Germline V gives CDR1 SGHTA, CDR2 FQGNSA. This CDR3 has 12 amino acids. V was cut by 0 bases and J by 6 bases, with 6 bases left in between. CDR3 nucleotide sequence: TGTGCCAGCAGCTTAGCGGTCGGCGAGCAGTACTTC. Amino acid sequence: CASSLAVGEQYF.

The chain combines TRBV4-2 with TRBJ2-5, with D tentatively TRBD1 (6 bases). The end of the DNA fits TRBJ2-7 better, so the J call may be wrong. Per the germline V gene, CDR1 is LGHNA and CDR2 is YNFKEQ. The CDR3 has 16 residues. The CDR3 here is CASSQSTGSGSYEQYF. CDR3 in DNA: TGTGCCAGCAGCCAATCCACAGGGTCGGGCTCCTACGAGCAGTACTTC.

The chain is built from TRBV7-9 and TRBJ2-5, with D unresolved. The assigned J gene may be wrong: the sequence end matches TRBJ2-7 better. The CDR3 loop spans 12 amino acids. Germline V gives CDR1 SEHNR, CDR2 FQNEAQ (reference sequence). The CDR3 coding sequence is TGTGCCAGCAGCGTTTTTAAGCGCGAGCAGTACTTC. It translates to CASSVFKREQYF.

This chain connects TRBV6-5 to TRBJ2-7; 10 bases agree with TRBD1. The J segment lost 4 bases and the V segment lost 6 bases, leaving 3 bases of the junction unmatched. This CDR3 has 13 amino acids. The germline V gene has CDR1 MNHEY and CDR2 SVGAGI. As DNA, the CDR3 is TGTGCCAGCAGGGACAGGGGGAGATACGAGCAGTACTTC. Protein sequence: CASRDRGRYEQYF.

The V and J genes are TRBV6-5 and TRBJ2-5; the D gene is possibly TRBD2 (5 bases). CDR1 is MNHEY and CDR2 is SVGAGI in the germline V gene. Deletions cut 2 bases from V and 9 bases from J, with 16 bases between. The CDR3 loop spans 14 amino acids. The CDR3 sequence: CASSYPLTGRAQYF. The CDR3 DNA reads TGTGCCAGCAGTTACCCCCTGACGGGAAGGGCCCAGTACTTC.

In its sample, this clone was seen a few times. The J gene is TRBJ2-1, the V gene TRBV4-2; 7 positions agree with TRBD1. The junction had 10 bases not matched to a gene; V was cut back by 3 bases and J by 5 bases. This CDR3 spans 16 amino acids. Germline V CDR1 and CDR2: LGHNA, YNFKEQ. CDR3 residues: CASSHVVRDSNNEQFF. CDR3 DNA: TGTGCCAGCAGCCACGTAGTACGGGACAGTAACAATGAGCAGTTCTTC.

The rearrangement uses TRBV7-9 and TRBJ1-2, with D unclear. This CDR3 contains 12 residues. The V end was cut by 7 bases, the J end by 5 bases, with 11 bases between. Germline V gene sequence: CDR1 SEHNR, CDR2 FQNEAQ (reference sequence). The DNA for the CDR3 is TGTGCCAGCACCCAAATGGCTTATGGCTACACCTTC. The encoded protein is CASTQMAYGYTF.

The rearrangement links TRBV16 to TRBJ2-7, with TRBD1 matching 8 bases. After removal of 5 bases from V and 1 base from J, the junction contained 16 bases not matched to a gene. Germline CDR1 KGHSY, CDR2 FQNENV. The CDR3 totals 18 residues. The CDR3 here is CASSYGGTGRRWSYEQYF. CDR3 DNA: TGTGCCAGCAGCTACGGAGGGACAGGTCGAAGATGGTCCTACGAGCAGTACTTC.

This clone came up a few times. J is TRBJ2-2 and V is TRBV7-2; D is possibly TRBD2 (5 bases). Germline V gene data show CDR1 as SGHTA and CDR2 as FQGNSA. This CDR3 region has 15 residues. Deletions cut 5 bases from V and 5 bases from J, with 15 bases between. CDR3 loop: CASSRSDSVTGELFF. CDR3 in DNA: TGTGCCAGCAGCCGGAGCGATAGCGTGACCGGGGAGCTGTTTTTT.

Comment on this clone: The CDR3 does not close with the conserved phenylalanine or tryptophan, likely indicating a read error. The limits of the CDR3 on the DNA are not certain, so only TCRdb's listed CDR3 is given. The CDR3 sequence is CATHRGQDPLLR. The rearrangement uses TRBV2 and TRBJ2-7; the table assigns TRBD2, which was not confirmed against the DNA. From germline, CDR1 is SNHLY and CDR2 FYNNEI. The CDR3 has 12 residues if both end residues are counted.

Comment on this clone: Other DNA sequences in this sample translate to the same CDR3. The rearrangement links TRBV4-1 to TRBJ1-6; unclear D gene. CDR1 MGHRA and CDR2 YSYEKL come from the germline V gene. V lost 1 base and J lost 4, with 11 bases in between. The CDR3 runs 16 residues. CDR3 DNA sequence: TGCGCCAGCAGCCAAGCGAAGCCAGGTTATAATTCACCCCTCCACTTT. This gives the protein CASSQAKPGYNSPLHF.

The chain couples TRBV2 to TRBJ2-2, with D maybe TRBD1 (6 bases). This CDR3 spans 15 amino acids. The V end lost 5 bases, the J end lost 4 bases, and 14 bases lay between the germline ends. Germline CDR1 reads SNHLY; CDR2 reads FYNNEI. Here the CDR3 DNA reads TGTGCCAGCAGTCCTGTACAGGGTCCCACCGGGGAGCTGTTTTTT. Its translation: CASSPVQGPTGELFF. The variable domain in full, with the rest retrieved from reference TRBV2 and TRBJ2-2, is EPEVTQTPSHQVTQMGQEVILRCVPISNHLYFYWYRQILGQKVEFLVSFYNNEISEKSEIFDDQFSVERPDGSNFTLKIRSTKLEDSAMYFCASSPVQGPTGELFFGEGSRLTVL.

V usage is TRBV4-3 and J usage is TRBJ2-7; 7 nucleotides match TRBD2. Germline CDR1 is LGHNA and CDR2 is YSLEER. This CDR3 spans 15 amino acids. V gave up 3 bases and J gave up 1 base; unmatched junction bases: 6. The CDR3 region is CASSQGSGPSYEQYF. CDR3 nucleotides: TGCGCCAGCAGCCAGGGTAGCGGGCCATCCTACGAGCAGTACTTC.

This clone was detected a few times. The chain couples TRBV10-3 to TRBJ2-3; 9 positions match TRBD1. Trimming removed 3 bases from V and 6 bases from J; junction bases left unmatched: 4. The CDR3 sequence is 14 residues long. Per germline, CDR1 ENHRY and CDR2 SYGVKD. The CDR3 spells CAISEPQGADTQYF. CDR3 DNA: TGTGCCATCAGTGAACCACAGGGGGCCGATACGCAGTATTTT.

The rearrangement uses TRBV5-6 and TRBJ2-7; 9 bases are shared with TRBD1. The CDR3 is 16 amino acids. CDR1 SGHDT and CDR2 YYEEEE come from the germline V gene. The ends lost 1 base at V and 4 bases at J; junction bases unmatched: 9. CDR3 sequence (DNA): TGTGCCAGCAGCTTGTGGTTACAGGGGGCCCTTTACGAGCAGTACTTC. The encoded protein is CASSLWLQGALYEQYF.

CDR3 region: CASSSLVGGHYNEQFF. The CDR3 nucleotides read TGTGCCAGCAGTTCACTAGTGGGGGGGCACTACAATGAGCAGTTCTTC. The rearrangement links TRBV28 to TRBJ2-1; possible D gene TRBD2, 7 bases. Trimming cost V 4 bases and J 3 bases, with 16 bases left between them. The CDR3 totals 16 residues. Germline V CDR1 and CDR2: MDHEN, SYDVKM.

The chain recombines TRBV27 with TRBJ1-2; 7 positions agree with TRBD1. The V segment lost 6 bases and the J segment 7 bases; nucleotides outside the gene matches: 8. CDR1 and CDR2 (germline): MNHEY, SMNVEV (reference sequence). The CDR3 sequence is 13 residues long. The CDR3 sequence is CASSLQGSGGYTF. The CDR3 region has the DNA TGTGCCAGCAGCCTACAGGGGTCAGGTGGCTACACCTTC.

The chain employs TRBV27 and TRBJ1-4, with a tentative D call TRBD1 (5 bases). The V end lost 3 bases, the J end lost 7 bases, and 12 bases lay between the germline ends. The CDR3 has 14 amino acids. Germline V lookup: CDR1 MNHEY, CDR2 SMNVEV (reference sequence). The CDR3 is CASSFGGGSEKLFF. The CDR3 DNA follows: TGTGCCAGCAGTTTCGGGGGAGGGAGTGAAAAACTGTTTTTT.

This sequence joins TRBV5-8 and TRBJ1-2; no definite D call. CDR3 length equals 13 residues. Looked up from germline, CDR1 is SGHTS and CDR2 is YDEGEE. Trimming left V 2 bases short and J 8 bases short, with 13 bases between. This chain's CDR3 is CASSFTGSTGYTF. The CDR3 nucleotides read TGTGCCAGCAGCTTCACCGGGAGTACGGGCTACACCTTC.

V gene TRBV28 combines with J gene TRBJ1-3; maybe TRBD1 (6 bases). V shed 1 base and J shed 2 bases, with 12 bases lying between them. The CDR3 runs to 16 residues. CDR1 is MDHEN and CDR2 is SYDVKM in the germline V gene. CDR3 sequence reads: CASSLFDRPTGNTIYF. For the CDR3, the DNA is TGTGCCAGCAGTTTATTCGACAGGCCCACTGGAAACACCATATATTTT.

The J gene is TRBJ2-1, the V gene TRBV7-3; 9 bases align to TRBD1. Germline CDR1 and CDR2: SGHTA and FQGTGA. J gave up 5 bases and V 5 bases, and 1 base lay outside the gene matches. The CDR3 is made up of 13 amino acids. The chain's CDR3 is CASSRDRDNEQFF. The CDR3, as DNA: TGTGCCAGCAGCCGGGACAGGGACAATGAGCAGTTCTTC. Using reference TRBV7-3 and TRBJ2-1 for the parts outside the CDR3, the full variable domain is GAGVSQTPSNKVTEKGKYVELRCDPISGHTALYWYRQSLGQGPEFLIYFQGTGAADDSGLPNDRFFAVRPEGSVSTLKIQRTERGDSAVYLCASSRDRDNEQFFGPGTRLTVL.

This chain connects TRBV13 to TRBJ2-7; TRBD2 agrees at 9 bases. Germline V gene sequence: CDR1 PRHDT, CDR2 FYEKMQ (reference sequence). The CDR3 covers 17 residues. Trimming took 6 bases from V and 0 from J; bases not matched to a gene: 12. The CDR3 here is CASRKGGRARSSYEQYF. CDR3 DNA sequence: TGTGCCAGCAGAAAGGGCGGGAGGGCCCGGAGCTCCTACGAGCAGTACTTC.